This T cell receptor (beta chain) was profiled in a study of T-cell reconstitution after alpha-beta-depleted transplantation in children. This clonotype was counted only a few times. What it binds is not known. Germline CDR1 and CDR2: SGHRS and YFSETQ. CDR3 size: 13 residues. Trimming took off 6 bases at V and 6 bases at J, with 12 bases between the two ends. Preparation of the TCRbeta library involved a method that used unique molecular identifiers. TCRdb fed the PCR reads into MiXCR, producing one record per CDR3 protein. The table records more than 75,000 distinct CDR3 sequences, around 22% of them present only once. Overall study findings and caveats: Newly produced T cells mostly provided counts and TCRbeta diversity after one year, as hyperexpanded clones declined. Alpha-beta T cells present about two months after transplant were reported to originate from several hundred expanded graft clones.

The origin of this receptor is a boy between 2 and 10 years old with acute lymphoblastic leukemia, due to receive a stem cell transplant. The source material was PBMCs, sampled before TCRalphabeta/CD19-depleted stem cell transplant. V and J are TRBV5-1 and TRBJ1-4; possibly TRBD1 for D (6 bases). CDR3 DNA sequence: TGCGCCAGCAAACTCAGGGGAGATGAAAAACTGTTTTTT. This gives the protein CASKLRGDEKLFF.